The present TCR beta chain was sequenced within a study of blood T cell repertoires in COVID-19. Study as a whole: COVID-19 samples collected from the United States, Italy and Spain covered acute and convalescent phases.

CDR3 length equals 16 residues. Germline loops: CDR1 KGHSH, CDR2 LQKENI. After removal of 3 bases from V and 3 bases from J, the junction contained 8 bases not matched to a gene. Among Cohort 3 donors, those recovered had two negative PCRs, clearance, or symptom resolution. Original data processing: Reference gene primer amplification in the assay estimated nucleated cell counts. Profiling relied on immunoSEQ multiplex PCR, and the TCRdb table lists in-frame clones only, not all of them. From that table come the V and J calls and clone size; the DNA was used to work out D and trimming. The table records more than 400,000 clones, about 90% of them present only once.

This receptor was taken from a woman under 30 who had recovered from COVID-19. The chain employs TRBV18 and TRBJ2-1; 7 nucleotides align to TRBD1. The material sequenced was PBMCs or T cells enriched from blood (not recorded which). The CDR3 nucleotides read TGTGCCAGCTCACCCCCCGGGACAGAGAACTACAATGAGCAGTTCTTC. Its translation: CASSPPGTENYNEQFF.